The table lists the clone carrying this T cell receptor beta chain with a few counts. The sample originates from a study of OX40 agonist ivuxolimab in advanced cancers. The CDR3 sequence is 14 residues long. Generated by immunoSEQ multiplex PCR, the TCRdb table keeps only in-frame clones and is missing some. The sample contains around 97,000 clones, approximately 80% of which appear only once. The receptor was isolated from an adult with an advanced solid tumor such as melanoma, head and neck, liver or kidney cancer. The sequences come from CD4+ or CD8+ T cells sorted from blood, collected in a trial of the OX40 agonist ivuxolimab. This chain uses TRBV21-1 with TRBJ2-7. TRBV21-1 is a listed pseudogene. CDR3 DNA: TGTGCCAGCAGCAAAGGGCCGGTCGGCTACGAGCAGTACTTC. Amino acids: CASSKGPVGYEQYF.